Following are 12 T cell receptor beta chains from one sample sequenced in a study of blood T cells in healthy people across ages (dated by TCRdb to between 2014 and 2017). Library method: 5' RACE. Sequencing relied on an Illumina HiSeq 2500. The second PCR ran for about 7 to 11 cycles and used a J-beta primer mix along with a sample-barcoded 5' primer. The public reads were reprocessed in TCRdb via fastp at Q25 and MiXCR, keeping in-frame beta chains. Each entry merges the rows of one CDR3 protein and shows their most common DNA and genes. The sample yields about 580,000 distinct CDR3 sequences; around half were counted once. The top ten hold around 25% of the sample. Sequenced material: blood. These TCRs come from a man of 80 years or more in good health.

Worth noting for this clonotype: One junction end does not reproduce the germline sequence, and a read error may be involved. The V and J genes are TRBV6-2 or TRBV6-3 and TRBJ2-1, with 12 bases fitting TRBD2. The germline gives CDR1 MNHEY, CDR2 SVGEGT. This CDR3 spans 15 amino acids. The CDR3 here is CASSQTSGGYNEQFF. Written as DNA, the CDR3 is TGCGCCAGCAGTCAGACTAGCGGGGGTTACAATGAGCAGTTCTTC.

The chain couples TRBV20-1 to TRBJ2-3; D gene ambiguous. Germline CDR1 reads DFQATT; CDR2 reads SNEGSKA (reference sequence). The CDR3 is made up of 11 amino acids. V was trimmed by 4 bases and J by 5 bases, leaving 7 bases between them. Written as DNA, the CDR3 is TGCAGTGCTAAAAGAGGAGATACGCAGTATTTT. Translating it yields CSAKRGDTQYF.

The J gene is TRBJ2-4, the V gene TRBV18; 10 nucleotides align to TRBD1. Gene TRBJ2-7 matches the end of the DNA better, so the J call may be wrong. CDR3 length: 16 amino acids. Germline lookup yields CDR1 KGHSH and CDR2 LQKENI. Written as DNA, the CDR3 is TGTGCCAGCTCACCACCTCAGGGGACAGGGGCCTACGAGCAGTACTTC. Its protein product is CASSPPQGTGAYEQYF.

This clonotype was picked up a small number of times. For the CDR3, the DNA is TGCAGTGCTAGGGCCGGCACTAGGGATCGCGAGCAGTACTTC. Amino acids: CSARAGTRDREQYF. This chain connects TRBV20-1 to TRBJ2-7, with D maybe TRBD2 (5 bases). Trimming left V 3 bases short and J 6 bases short, with 18 bases between. The CDR3 consists of 14 residues. Germline CDR1 reads DFQATT; CDR2 reads SNEGSKA (reference sequence).

The chain employs TRBV4-2 and TRBJ2-3; TRBD2 is a possible D gene (6 bases). CDR1 is LGHNA and CDR2 is YNFKEQ in the germline V gene. The germline V and J ends were trimmed by 4 bases and 0 bases, with 14 bases remaining between them. The CDR3 totals 16 residues. CDR3 sequence reads: CASSPTGGASTDTQYF. DNA for the CDR3: TGTGCCAGCAGCCCGACCGGGGGAGCGAGCACAGATACGCAGTATTTT.

The rearrangement uses TRBV5-1 and TRBJ2-1; D might be TRBD1 (5 bases). The length of the CDR3 is 14 residues. Trimming removed 2 bases from V and 2 bases from J, with 8 bases in between. Looked up from germline, CDR1 is SGHRS and CDR2 is YFSETQ. This chain's CDR3 is CASSFGATYNEQFF. CDR3 DNA: TGCGCCAGCAGCTTTGGGGCGACCTACAATGAGCAGTTCTTC.

DNA for the CDR3: TGTGCCAGCAGCGTAGAACCGGGGGGGAGGGGGTTCTTC. Translation gives CASSVEPGGRGFF. J is TRBJ2-1 and V is TRBV9; TRBD2 matches 8 bases. From germline, CDR1 is SGDLS and CDR2 YYNGEE. This CDR3 has 13 amino acids. After removal of 0 bases from V and 15 bases from J, the junction contained 8 bases not matched to a gene. The entire variable domain, with the rest obtained from reference TRBV9 and TRBJ2-1, is as follows: DSGVTQTPKHLITATGQRVTLRCSPRSGDLSVYWYQQSLDQGLQFLIQYYNGEERAKGNILERFSAQQFPDLHSELNLSSLELGDSALYFCASSVEPGGRGFFGPGTRLTVL.

In its sample, this clonotype was seen a few times. V usage is TRBV5-1 and J usage is TRBJ2-7; D gene ambiguous. The CDR3 covers 12 residues. Germline lookup yields CDR1 SGHRS and CDR2 YFSETQ. V gave up 1 base and J gave up 7 bases, with 9 bases separating them. The CDR3 coding sequence is TGCGCCAGCAGCTTGACAGCCCGAGAGCAGTACTTC. Its protein is CASSLTAREQYF.

The chain has TRBV12-3 or TRBV12-4 and TRBJ1-2, with D perhaps matching TRBD1 (6 bases). Trimming took 1 base from V and 4 from J, leaving 16 bases between them. The CDR3 extends over 16 amino acids. As DNA, the CDR3 is TGTGCCAGCAGTTTAGGTATCTGGGGGCTAGGCTATGGCTACACCTTC. It yields the protein CASSLGIWGLGYGYTF.

This sequence joins TRBV20-1 and TRBJ2-7; 11 bases are shared with TRBD2. This CDR3 has 18 residues. CDR1 and CDR2 (germline): DFQATT, SNEGSKA (reference sequence). After removal of 0 bases from V and 4 bases from J, the junction contained 14 bases not matched to a gene. In DNA, the CDR3 is TGCAGTGCTAGAGATCTCACGGACAGACTAGCGGGAAGGTACGAGCAGTACTTC. Residues: CSARDLTDRLAGRYEQYF.

The CDR3 DNA is TGTGCCAGCAGTACTTACAGGGAAAACTACGAGCAGTACTTC. Amino acid sequence: CASSTYRENYEQYF. The V call is TRBV2, the J call TRBJ2-7, with D perhaps matching TRBD1 (6 bases). This CDR3 has 14 residues. Deletions cut 5 bases from V and 3 bases from J, with 14 bases between. Germline-derived CDR1 and CDR2 are SNHLY and FYNNEI.

The chain recombines TRBV7-3 with TRBJ2-3; D assignment may be TRBD1 or TRBD2 (5 bases each). Per germline, CDR1 SGHTA and CDR2 FQGTGA. The CDR3 loop spans 15 amino acids. Trimming took off 5 bases at V and 1 base at J, with 13 bases between the two ends. In nucleotides, the CDR3 is TGTGCCAGCAGCCCGGGACGCCTCGGCACAGATACGCAGTATTTT. This sequence encodes CASSPGRLGTDTQYF.